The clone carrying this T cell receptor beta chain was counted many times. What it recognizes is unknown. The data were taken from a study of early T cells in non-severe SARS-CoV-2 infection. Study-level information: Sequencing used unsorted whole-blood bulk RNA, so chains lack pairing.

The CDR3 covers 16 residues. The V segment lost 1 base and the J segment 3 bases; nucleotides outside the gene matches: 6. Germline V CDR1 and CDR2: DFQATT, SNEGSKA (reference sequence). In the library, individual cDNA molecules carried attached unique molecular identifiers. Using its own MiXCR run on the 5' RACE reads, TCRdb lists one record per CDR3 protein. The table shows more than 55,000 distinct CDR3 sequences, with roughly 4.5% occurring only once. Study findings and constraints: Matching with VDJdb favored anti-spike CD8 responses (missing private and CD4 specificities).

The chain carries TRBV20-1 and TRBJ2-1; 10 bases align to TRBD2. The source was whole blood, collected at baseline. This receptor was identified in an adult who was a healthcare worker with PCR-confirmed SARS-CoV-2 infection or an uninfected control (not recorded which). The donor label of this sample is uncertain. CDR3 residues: CSARVFLAGDYNEQFF. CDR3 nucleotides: TGCAGTGCTAGAGTATTTCTAGCGGGGGACTACAATGAGCAGTTCTTC.